Below, 2 T cell receptor beta chains from the same sample are listed, as sequenced in a study of persistence of HIV-infected CD4 T cells. Overlapping HIV-1 Gag 15-mer peptides at about 1 ug per peptide per mL were used. CD40L-negative CD69-negative CD45RO-high memory CD4+ T cells were sorted as populations depleted of antigen-responding cells. The antigens for these receptors are not known. The immunoSEQ assay was version 4, run in survey mode. The data were produced by immunoSEQ multiplex PCR, yet TCRdb's version contains in-frame clones alone and is incomplete. The sample lists approximately 34,000 clones; roughly four fifths were seen once. The starting material was CD4+ T cells sorted from PBMCs after roughly 20-hour stimulation, obtained from a patient who received antiretroviral therapy. The receptor set was obtained from an adult woman with HIV who was CMV-seropositive.

The DNA of the CDR3 is TGTGCCAGTAGTACCCGGCTCCAGGTGAACAGTCGTGGGGCCAACGTCCTGACTTTC. It yields the protein CASSTRLQVNSRGANVLTF. This chain joins TRBV19 and TRBJ2-6; D is ambiguous. The V and J ends lost 4 bases and 3 bases respectively, with 22 bases between them. The CDR3 extends over 19 amino acids. Germline V lookup: CDR1 LNHDA, CDR2 SQIVND (reference sequence). The whole variable domain, remainder taken from reference TRBV19 and TRBJ2-6, is DGGITQSPKYLFRKEGQNVTLSCEQNLNHDAMYWYRQDPGQGLRLIYYSQIVNDFQKGDIAEGYSVSREKKESFPLTVTSAQKNPTAFYLCASSTRLQVNSRGANVLTFGAGSRLTVL.

The J gene is TRBJ2-3, the V gene TRBV9, with TRBD2 as a possible D gene (5 bases). With 0 bases removed from V and 0 bases from J, the gap between germline ends came to 14 bases. The CDR3 length is 17 residues. CDR1 is SGDLS, CDR2 YYNGEE, per germline. The chain's CDR3 is CASSVGRRRGSTDTQYF. The CDR3, as DNA: TGTGCCAGCAGCGTAGGGAGACGCCGGGGAAGCACAGATACGCAGTATTTT.